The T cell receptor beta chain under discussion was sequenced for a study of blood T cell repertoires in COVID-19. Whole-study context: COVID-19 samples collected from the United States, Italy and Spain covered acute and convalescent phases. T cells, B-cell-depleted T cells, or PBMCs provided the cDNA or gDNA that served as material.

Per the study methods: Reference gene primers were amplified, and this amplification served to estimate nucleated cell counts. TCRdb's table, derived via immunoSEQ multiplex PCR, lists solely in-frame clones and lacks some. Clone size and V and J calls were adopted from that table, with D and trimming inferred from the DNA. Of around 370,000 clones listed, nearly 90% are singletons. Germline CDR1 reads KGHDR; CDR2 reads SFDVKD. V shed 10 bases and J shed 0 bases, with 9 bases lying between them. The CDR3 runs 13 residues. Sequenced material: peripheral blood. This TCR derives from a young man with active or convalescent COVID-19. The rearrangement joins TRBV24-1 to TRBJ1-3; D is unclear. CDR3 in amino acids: CATGEGSGNTIYF. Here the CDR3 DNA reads TGTGCCACTGGCGAGGGCTCTGGAAACACCATATATTTT.